The entry below describes one TCR beta chain. Its antigen is still unknown. Sorted naive CD8 T cells, roughly 20,000 to 1,100,000, were sequenced from 10%, 30% or 50% RNA. Previously published methods and listed TCR primers were used for the bulk TCR libraries. TCRdb itself ran the PCR reads through MiXCR, one entry per CDR3 protein. The table lists 100,000 or so distinct CDR3 sequences, under 40% of them singletons, with 4% to 5% in the top ten. V lost 6 bases and J lost 9, with 32 bases in between. The CDR3 is 19 amino acids. The germline CDR1 and CDR2 sequences are KGHDR and SFDVKD. The data were obtained in a study of molecular identifiers for immune sequencing clone quantification. Whole-study context: Naive CD8 RNA (about 20,000 or 100,000 cells) was divided into five aliquots, with four sequenced.

Study conclusions and caveats: Clones of above 20 RNA copies carried over 98% of effector molecules; in naive cells they carried under 1%.

This TCR was sampled from a human donor in good health. Some libraries in this study had Jurkat cell RNA spiked in. Sequencing input: naive CD8+ T cells from blood, with Jurkat cell RNA spiked in. Noted subset: FACS-sorted CD8+CD4-CCR7+CD45RA+ naive T cells. The chain carries TRBV24-1 and TRBJ2-1; tentative D call: TRBD2 (5 bases). Here the CDR3 reads CATSHTWPEGLRKVAEQFF. CDR3 sequence (DNA): TGTGCCACCAGTCATACCTGGCCGGAAGGACTGAGGAAAGTCGCTGAGCAGTTCTTC.